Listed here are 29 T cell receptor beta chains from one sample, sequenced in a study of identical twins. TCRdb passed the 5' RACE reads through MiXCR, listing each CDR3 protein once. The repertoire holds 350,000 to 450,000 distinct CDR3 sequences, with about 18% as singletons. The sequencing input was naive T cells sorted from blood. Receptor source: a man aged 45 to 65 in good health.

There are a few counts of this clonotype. The CDR3 nucleotides read TGTGCCAGCAGCGCTCGGACAGGGGTGATCTCTGGTGAGCAGTTCTTC. This codes for CASSARTGVISGEQFF. The chain joins TRBV6-1 to TRBJ2-1; 9 nucleotides line up with TRBD1. CDR3 length: 16 residues. Germline CDR1 MNHNS, CDR2 SASEGT. Trimming removed 6 bases from V and 9 bases from J; junction bases left unmatched: 15.

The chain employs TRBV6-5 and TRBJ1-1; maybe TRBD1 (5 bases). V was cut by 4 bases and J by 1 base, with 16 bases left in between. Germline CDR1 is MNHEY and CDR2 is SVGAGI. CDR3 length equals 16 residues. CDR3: CASSSFGGDPNTEAFF. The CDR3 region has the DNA TGTGCCAGCAGTTCATTTGGAGGGGACCCGAACACTGAAGCTTTCTTT.

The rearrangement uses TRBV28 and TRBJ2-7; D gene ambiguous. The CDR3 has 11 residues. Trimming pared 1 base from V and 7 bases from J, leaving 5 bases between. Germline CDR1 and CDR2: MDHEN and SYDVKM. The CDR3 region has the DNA TGTGCCAGCAGTTTATCTCTAGAGCAGTACTTC. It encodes CASSLSLEQYF.

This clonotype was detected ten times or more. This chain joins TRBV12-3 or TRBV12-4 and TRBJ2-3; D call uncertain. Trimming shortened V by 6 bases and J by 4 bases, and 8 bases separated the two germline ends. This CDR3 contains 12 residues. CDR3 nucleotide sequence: TGTGCCAGCAGCAGGACGTCAGATACGCAGTATTTT. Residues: CASSRTSDTQYF.

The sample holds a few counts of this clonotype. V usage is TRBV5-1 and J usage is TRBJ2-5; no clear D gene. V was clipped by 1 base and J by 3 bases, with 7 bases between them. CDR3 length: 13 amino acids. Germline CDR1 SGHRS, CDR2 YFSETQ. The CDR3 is CASSLKAEETQYF. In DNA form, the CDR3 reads TGCGCCAGCAGCTTGAAAGCAGAAGAGACCCAGTACTTC.

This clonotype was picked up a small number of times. This CDR3 reads CASSLGGGGDEQYF. In nucleotides, the CDR3 is TGTGCCAGCAGCTTAGGGGGCGGGGGGGACGAGCAGTACTTC. The rearrangement uses TRBV7-8 and TRBJ2-7, with 9 bases aligning to TRBD2. V lost 1 base, J lost 5 bases, and 3 bases stayed unmatched. This CDR3 region has 14 residues. CDR1 and CDR2 (germline): SGHVS, FQNEAQ. Using reference TRBV7-8 and TRBJ2-7 for the parts outside the CDR3, the full variable domain is GAGVSQSPRYKVAKRGQDVALRCDPISGHVSLFWYQQALGQGPEFLTYFQNEAQLDKSGLPSDRFFAERPEGSVSTLKIQRTQQEDSAVYLCASSLGGGGDEQYFGPGTRLTVT.

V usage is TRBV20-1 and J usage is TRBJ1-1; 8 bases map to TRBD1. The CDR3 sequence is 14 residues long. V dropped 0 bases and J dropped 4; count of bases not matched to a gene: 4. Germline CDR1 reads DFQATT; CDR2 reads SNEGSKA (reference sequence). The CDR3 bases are TGCAGTGCTAGAGACACAGGGGGATTCACTGAAGCTTTCTTT. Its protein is CSARDTGGFTEAFF.

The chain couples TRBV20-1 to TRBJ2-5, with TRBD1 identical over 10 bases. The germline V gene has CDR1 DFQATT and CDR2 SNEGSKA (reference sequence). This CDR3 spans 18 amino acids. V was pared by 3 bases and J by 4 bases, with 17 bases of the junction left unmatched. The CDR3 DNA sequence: TGCAGTGCTAGCCCGACCAGAGCGGGACAGGGGAGCCGAGAGACCCAGTACTTC. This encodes CSASPTRAGQGSRETQYF.

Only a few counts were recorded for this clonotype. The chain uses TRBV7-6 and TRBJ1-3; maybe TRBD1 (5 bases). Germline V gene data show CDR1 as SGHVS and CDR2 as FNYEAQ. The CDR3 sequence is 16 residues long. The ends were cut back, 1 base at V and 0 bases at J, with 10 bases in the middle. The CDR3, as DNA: TGTGCCAGCAGCTTAGTTGGGGGAATCTCTGGAAACACCATATATTTT. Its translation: CASSLVGGISGNTIYF.

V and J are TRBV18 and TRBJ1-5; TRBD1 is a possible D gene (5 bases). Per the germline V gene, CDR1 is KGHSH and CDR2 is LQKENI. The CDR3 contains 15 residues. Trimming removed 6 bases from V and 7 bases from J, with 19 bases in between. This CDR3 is CASSPGWGEGQPQHF. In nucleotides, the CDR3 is TGTGCCAGCTCCCCTGGATGGGGGGAAGGGCAGCCCCAGCATTTT.

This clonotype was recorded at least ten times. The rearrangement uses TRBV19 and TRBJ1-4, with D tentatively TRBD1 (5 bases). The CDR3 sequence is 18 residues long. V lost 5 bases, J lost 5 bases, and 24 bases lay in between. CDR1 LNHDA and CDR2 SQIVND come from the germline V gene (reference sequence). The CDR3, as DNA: TGTGCCAGTAGTCCCTCGAGATGGAGCCGGGACTCCAATGAAAAACTGTTTTTT. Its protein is CASSPSRWSRDSNEKLFF.

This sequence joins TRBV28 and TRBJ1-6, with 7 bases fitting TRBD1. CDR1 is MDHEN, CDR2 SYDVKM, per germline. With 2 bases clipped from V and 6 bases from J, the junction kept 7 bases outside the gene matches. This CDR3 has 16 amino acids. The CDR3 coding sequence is TGTGCCAGCAGTTTACCTGACAGGGAGGCTAATTCACCCCTCCACTTT. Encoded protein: CASSLPDREANSPLHF.

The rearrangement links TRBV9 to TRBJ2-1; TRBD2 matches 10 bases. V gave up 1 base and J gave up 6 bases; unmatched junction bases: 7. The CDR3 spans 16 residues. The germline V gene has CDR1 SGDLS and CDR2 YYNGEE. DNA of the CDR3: TGTGCCAGCAGCGTATACAGCGGGAGGGCCCTCAATGAGCAGTTCTTC. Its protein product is CASSVYSGRALNEQFF.

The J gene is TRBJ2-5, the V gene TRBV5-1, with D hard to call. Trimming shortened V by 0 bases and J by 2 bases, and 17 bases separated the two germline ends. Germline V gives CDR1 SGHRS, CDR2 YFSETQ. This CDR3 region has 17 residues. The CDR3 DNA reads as TGCGCCAGCAGCTTGGACGGCAGCTATGTATCACAAGAGACCCAGTACTTC. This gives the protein CASSLDGSYVSQETQYF. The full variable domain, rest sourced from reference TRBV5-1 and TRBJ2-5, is KAGVTQTPRYLIKTRGQQVTLSCSPISGHRSVSWYQQTPGQGLQFLFEYFSETQRNKGNFPGRFSGRQFSNSRSEMNVSTLELGDSALYLCASSLDGSYVSQETQYFGPGTRLLVL.

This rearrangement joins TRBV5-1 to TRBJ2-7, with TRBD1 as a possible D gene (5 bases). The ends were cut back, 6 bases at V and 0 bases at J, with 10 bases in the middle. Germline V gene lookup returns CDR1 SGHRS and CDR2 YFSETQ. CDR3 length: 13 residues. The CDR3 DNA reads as TGCGCCAGCACGACAGAGAGCTCCTACGAGCAGTACTTC. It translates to CASTTESSYEQYF.

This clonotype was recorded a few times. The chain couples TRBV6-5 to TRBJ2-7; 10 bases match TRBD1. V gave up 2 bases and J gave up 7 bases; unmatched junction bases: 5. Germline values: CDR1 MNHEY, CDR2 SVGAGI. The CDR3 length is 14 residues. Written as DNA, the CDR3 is TGTGCCAGCAGTTACGGAGGGACAGGGGTTGAGCAGTACTTC. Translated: CASSYGGTGVEQYF.

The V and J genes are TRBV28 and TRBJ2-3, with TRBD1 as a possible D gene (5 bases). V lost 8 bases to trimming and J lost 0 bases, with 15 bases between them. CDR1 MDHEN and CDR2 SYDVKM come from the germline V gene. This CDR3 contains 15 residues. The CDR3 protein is CASRLPGISTDTQYF. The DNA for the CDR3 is TGTGCCAGCCGCCTACCAGGGATAAGCACAGATACGCAGTATTTT.

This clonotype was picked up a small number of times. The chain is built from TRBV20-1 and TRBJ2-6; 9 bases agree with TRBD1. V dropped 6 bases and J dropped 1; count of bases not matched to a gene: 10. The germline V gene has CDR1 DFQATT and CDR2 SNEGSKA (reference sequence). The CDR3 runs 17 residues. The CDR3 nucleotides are TGCAGTGCCATGGGACAGGGAAAAATTTCTGGGGCCAACGTCCTGACTTTC. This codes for CSAMGQGKISGANVLTF.

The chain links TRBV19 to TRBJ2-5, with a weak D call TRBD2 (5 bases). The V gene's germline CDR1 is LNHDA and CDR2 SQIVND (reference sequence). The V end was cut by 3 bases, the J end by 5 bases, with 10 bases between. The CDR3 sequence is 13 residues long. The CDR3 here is CASSIRTGETQYF. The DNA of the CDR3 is TGTGCCAGTAGTATCCGGACGGGGGAGACCCAGTACTTC. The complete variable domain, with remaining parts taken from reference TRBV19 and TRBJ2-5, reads DGGITQSPKYLFRKEGQNVTLSCEQNLNHDAMYWYRQDPGQGLRLIYYSQIVNDFQKGDIAEGYSVSREKKESFPLTVTSAQKNPTAFYLCASSIRTGETQYFGPGTRLLVL.

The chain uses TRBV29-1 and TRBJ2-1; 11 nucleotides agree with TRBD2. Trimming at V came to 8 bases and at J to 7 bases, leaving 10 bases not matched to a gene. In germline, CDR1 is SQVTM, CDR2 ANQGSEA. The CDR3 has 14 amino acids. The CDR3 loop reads CSFISGRAFNEQFF. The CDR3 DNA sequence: TGCAGCTTCATTAGCGGGAGGGCATTTAATGAGCAGTTCTTC.

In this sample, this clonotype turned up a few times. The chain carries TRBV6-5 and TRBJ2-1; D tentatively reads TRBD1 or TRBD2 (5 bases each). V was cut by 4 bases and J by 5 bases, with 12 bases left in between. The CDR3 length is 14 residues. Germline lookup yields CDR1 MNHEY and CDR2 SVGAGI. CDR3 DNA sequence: TGTGCCAGCAGTTCATACAGGAGGAACAATGAGCAGTTCTTC. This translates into CASSSYRRNNEQFF.

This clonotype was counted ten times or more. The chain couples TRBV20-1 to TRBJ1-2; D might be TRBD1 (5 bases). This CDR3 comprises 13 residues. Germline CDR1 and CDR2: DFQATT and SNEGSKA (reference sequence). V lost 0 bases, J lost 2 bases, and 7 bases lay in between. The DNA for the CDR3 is TGCAGTGCTAGAGAGACAGAAAACTATGGCTACACCTTC. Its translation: CSARETENYGYTF.

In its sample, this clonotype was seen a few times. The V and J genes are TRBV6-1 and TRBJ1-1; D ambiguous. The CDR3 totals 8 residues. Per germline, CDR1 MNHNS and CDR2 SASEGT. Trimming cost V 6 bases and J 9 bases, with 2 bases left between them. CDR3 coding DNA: TGTGCCAGCAGCAAAGCTTTCTTT. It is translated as CASSKAFF.

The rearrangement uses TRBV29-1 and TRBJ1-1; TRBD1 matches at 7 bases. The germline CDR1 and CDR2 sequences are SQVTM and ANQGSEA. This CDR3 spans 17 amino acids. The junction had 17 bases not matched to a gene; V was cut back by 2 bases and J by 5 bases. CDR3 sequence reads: CSVENLPAQGLGTEAFF. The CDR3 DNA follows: TGCAGCGTTGAAAACTTGCCTGCACAGGGGTTAGGGACTGAAGCTTTCTTT.

The DNA of the CDR3 is TGCGCCAGCAGCCAAGATCAGGGGGGCACAGAGACCCAGTACTTC. Translation gives CASSQDQGGTETQYF. The chain combines TRBV4-1 with TRBJ2-5, with D tentatively TRBD1 (7 bases). From germline, CDR1 is MGHRA and CDR2 YSYEKL. V shed 0 bases and J shed 4 bases, with 12 bases lying between them. This CDR3 region has 15 residues.

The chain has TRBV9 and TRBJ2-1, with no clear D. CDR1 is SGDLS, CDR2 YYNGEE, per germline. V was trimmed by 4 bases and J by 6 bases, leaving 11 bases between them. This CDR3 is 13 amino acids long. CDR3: CASSSLLGNEQFF. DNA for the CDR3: TGTGCCAGCAGCTCCCTTCTCGGCAATGAGCAGTTCTTC. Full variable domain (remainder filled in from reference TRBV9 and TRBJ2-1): DSGVTQTPKHLITATGQRVTLRCSPRSGDLSVYWYQQSLDQGLQFLIQYYNGEERAKGNILERFSAQQFPDLHSELNLSSLELGDSALYFCASSSLLGNEQFFGPGTRLTVL.

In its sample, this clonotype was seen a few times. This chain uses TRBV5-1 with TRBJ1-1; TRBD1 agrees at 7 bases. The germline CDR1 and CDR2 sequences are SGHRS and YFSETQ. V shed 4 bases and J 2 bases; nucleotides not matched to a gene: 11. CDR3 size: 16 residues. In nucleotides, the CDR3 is TGCGCCAGCAGCGGAGGAGGGACAGATAGAAACACTGAAGCTTTCTTT. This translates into CASSGGGTDRNTEAFF. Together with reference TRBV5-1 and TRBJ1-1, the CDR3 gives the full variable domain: KAGVTQTPRYLIKTRGQQVTLSCSPISGHRSVSWYQQTPGQGLQFLFEYFSETQRNKGNFPGRFSGRQFSNSRSEMNVSTLELGDSALYLCASSGGGTDRNTEAFFGQGTRLTVV.

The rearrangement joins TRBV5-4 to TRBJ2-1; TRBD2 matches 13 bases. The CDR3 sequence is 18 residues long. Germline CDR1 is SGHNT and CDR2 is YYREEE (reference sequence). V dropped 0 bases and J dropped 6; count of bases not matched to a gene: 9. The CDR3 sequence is CASSLARTSGSNSNEQFF. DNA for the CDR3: TGTGCCAGCAGCTTGGCCAGGACTAGCGGGAGCAATAGCAATGAGCAGTTCTTC.

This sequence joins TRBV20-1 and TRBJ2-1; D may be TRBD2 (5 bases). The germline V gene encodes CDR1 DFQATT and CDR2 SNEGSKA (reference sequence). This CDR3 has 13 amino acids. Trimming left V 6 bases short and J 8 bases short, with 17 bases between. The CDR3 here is CSADRAPRDEQFF. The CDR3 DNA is TGCAGTGCAGACCGGGCCCCGAGGGATGAGCAGTTCTTC.